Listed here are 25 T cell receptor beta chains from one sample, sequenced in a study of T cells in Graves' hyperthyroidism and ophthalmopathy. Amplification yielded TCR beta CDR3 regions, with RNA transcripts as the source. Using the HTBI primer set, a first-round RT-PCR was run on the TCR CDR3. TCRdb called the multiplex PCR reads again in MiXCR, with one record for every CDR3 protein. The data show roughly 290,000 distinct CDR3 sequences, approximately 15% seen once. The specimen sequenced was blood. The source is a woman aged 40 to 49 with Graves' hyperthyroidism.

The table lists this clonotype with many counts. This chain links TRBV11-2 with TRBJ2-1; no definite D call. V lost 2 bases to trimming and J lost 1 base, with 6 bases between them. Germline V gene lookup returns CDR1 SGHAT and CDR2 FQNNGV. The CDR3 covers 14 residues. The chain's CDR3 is CASSLIQSYNEQFF. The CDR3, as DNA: TGTGCCAGCAGCTTAATCCAATCCTACAATGAGCAGTTCTTC.

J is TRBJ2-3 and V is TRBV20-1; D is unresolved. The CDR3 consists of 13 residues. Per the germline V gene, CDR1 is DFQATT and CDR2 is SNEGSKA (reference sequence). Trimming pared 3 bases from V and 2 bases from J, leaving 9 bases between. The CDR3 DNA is TGCAGTGCTAGTTCAGCGTACACAGATACGCAGTATTTT. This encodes CSASSAYTDTQYF.

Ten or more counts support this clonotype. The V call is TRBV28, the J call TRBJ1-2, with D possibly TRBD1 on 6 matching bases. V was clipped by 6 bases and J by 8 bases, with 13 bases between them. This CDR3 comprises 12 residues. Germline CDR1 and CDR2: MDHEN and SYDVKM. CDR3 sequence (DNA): TGTGCCAGCAGACTTACAGGGTTAGGCTACACCTTC. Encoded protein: CASRLTGLGYTF.

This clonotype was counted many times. CDR3 sequence (DNA): TGTGCCAGCAGTTTCAGACTGTACAATGAGCAGTTCTTC. Translation gives CASSFRLYNEQFF. V is TRBV28 and J is TRBJ2-1; D remains ambiguous. Germline V gene sequence: CDR1 MDHEN, CDR2 SYDVKM. V lost 3 bases and J 4 bases, leaving 7 bases between the germline ends. The CDR3 covers 13 residues.

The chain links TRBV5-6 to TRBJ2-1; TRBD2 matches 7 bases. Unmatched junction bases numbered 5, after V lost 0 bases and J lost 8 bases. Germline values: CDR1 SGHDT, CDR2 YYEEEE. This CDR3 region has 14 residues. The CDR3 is CASSLGGRIYEQFF. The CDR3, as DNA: TGTGCCAGCAGCTTGGGCGGGAGAATATATGAGCAGTTCTTC.

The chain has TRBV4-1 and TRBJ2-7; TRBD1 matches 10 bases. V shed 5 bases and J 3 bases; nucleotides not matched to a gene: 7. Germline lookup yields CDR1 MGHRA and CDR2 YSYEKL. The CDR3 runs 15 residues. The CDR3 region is CASSRPGTGVYEQYF. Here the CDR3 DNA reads TGCGCCAGCAGCAGACCCGGGACAGGGGTCTACGAGCAGTACTTC.

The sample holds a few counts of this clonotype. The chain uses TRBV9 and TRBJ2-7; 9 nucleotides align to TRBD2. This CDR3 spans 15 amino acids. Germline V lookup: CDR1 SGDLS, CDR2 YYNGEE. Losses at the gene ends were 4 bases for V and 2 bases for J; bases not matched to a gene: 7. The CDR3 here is CASSPHVAGAYEQYF. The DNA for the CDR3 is TGTGCCAGCAGCCCCCACGTAGCGGGGGCCTACGAGCAGTACTTC. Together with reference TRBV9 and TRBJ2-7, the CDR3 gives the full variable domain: DSGVTQTPKHLITATGQRVTLRCSPRSGDLSVYWYQQSLDQGLQFLIQYYNGEERAKGNILERFSAQQFPDLHSELNLSSLELGDSALYFCASSPHVAGAYEQYFGPGTRLTVT.

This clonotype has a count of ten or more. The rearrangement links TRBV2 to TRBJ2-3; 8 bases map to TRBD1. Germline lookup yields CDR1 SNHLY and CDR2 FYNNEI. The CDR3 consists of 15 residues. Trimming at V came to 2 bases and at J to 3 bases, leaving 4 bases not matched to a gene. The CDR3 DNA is TGTGCCAGCAGTGAACAGGGGGCGTTTACAGATACGCAGTATTTT. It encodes CASSEQGAFTDTQYF. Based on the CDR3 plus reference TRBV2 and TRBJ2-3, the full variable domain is EPEVTQTPSHQVTQMGQEVILRCVPISNHLYFYWYRQILGQKVEFLVSFYNNEISEKSEIFDDQFSVERPDGSNFTLKIRSTKLEDSAMYFCASSEQGAFTDTQYFGPGTRLTVL.

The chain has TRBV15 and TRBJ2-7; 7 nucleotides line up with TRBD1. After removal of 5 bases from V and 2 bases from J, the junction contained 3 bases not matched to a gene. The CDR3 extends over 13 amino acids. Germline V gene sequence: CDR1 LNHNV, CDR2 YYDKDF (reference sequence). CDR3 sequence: CATSSGQAYEQYF. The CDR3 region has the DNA TGTGCCACCAGCTCAGGACAGGCCTACGAGCAGTACTTC.

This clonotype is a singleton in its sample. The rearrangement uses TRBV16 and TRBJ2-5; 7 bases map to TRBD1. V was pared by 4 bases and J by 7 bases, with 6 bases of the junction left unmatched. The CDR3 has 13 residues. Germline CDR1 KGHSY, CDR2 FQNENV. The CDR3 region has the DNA TGTGCCAGCAGCCCGAACAGGGGAAGGACCCAGTACTTC. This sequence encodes CASSPNRGRTQYF.

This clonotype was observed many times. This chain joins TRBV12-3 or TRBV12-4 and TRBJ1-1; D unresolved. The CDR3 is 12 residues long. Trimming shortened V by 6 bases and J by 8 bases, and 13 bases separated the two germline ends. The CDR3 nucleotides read TGTGCCAGCAGCCGCCCCCACGACGAAGCTTTCTTT. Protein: CASSRPHDEAFF.

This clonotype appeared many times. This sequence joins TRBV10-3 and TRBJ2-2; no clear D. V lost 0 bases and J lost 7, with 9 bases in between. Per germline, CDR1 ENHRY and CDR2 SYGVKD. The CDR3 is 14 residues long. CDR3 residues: CAISESQEIGELFF. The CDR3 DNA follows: TGTGCCATCAGTGAGTCCCAGGAGATCGGGGAGCTGTTTTTT.

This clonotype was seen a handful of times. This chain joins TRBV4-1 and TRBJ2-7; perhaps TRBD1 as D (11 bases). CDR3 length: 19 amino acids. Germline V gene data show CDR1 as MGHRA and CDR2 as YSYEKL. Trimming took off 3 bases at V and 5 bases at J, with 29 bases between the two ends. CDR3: CASSHPQDRGPSGSNEQYF. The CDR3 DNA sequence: TGCGCCAGCAGCCACCCTCAGGACAGGGGGCCTAGCGGGAGTAACGAGCAGTACTTC.

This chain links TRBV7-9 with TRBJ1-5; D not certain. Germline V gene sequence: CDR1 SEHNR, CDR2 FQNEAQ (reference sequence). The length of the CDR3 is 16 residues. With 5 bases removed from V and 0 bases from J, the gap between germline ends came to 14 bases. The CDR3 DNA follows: TGTGCCAGCAGCCCAAGCTCAGCCTATAGCAATCAGCCCCAGCATTTT. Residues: CASSPSSAYSNQPQHF. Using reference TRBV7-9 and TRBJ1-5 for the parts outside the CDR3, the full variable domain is DTGVSQNPRHKITKRGQNVTFRCDPISEHNRLYWYRQTLGQGPEFLTYFQNEAQLEKSRLLSDRFSAERPKGSFSTLEIQRTEQGDSAMYLCASSPSSAYSNQPQHFGDGTRLSIL.

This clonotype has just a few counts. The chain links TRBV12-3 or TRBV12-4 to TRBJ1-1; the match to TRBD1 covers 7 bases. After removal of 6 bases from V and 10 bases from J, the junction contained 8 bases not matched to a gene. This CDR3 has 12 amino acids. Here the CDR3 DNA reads TGTGCCAGCAGAAACACAGGGGAAGCAGCTTTCTTT. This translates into CASRNTGEAAFF.

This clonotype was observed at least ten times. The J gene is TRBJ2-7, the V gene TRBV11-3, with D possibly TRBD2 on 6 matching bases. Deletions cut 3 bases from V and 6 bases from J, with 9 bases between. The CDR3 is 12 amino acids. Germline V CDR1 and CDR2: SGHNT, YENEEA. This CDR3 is CASSFGGIEQYF. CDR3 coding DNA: TGTGCCAGCAGCTTCGGCGGGATCGAGCAGTACTTC. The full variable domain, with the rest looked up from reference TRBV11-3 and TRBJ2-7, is EAGVVQSPRYKIIEKKQPVAFWCNPISGHNTLYWYLQNLGQGPELLIRYENEEAVDDSQLPKDRFSAERLKGVDSTLKIQPAELGDSAVYLCASSFGGIEQYFGPGTRLTVT.

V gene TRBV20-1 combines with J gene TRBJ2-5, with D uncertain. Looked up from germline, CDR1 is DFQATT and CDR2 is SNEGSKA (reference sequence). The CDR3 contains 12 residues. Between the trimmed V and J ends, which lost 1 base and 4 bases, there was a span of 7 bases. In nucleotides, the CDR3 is TGCAGTGCTAGAGCGGGTGGAGAGACCCAGTACTTC. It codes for CSARAGGETQYF.

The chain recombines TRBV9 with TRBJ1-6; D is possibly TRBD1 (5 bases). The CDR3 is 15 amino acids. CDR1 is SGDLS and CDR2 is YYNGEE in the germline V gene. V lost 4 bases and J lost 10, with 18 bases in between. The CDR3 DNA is TGTGCCAGCAGCATTGACGGGGGGGATTACTCACCCCTCCACTTT. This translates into CASSIDGGDYSPLHF. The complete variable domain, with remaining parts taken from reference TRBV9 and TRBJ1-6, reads DSGVTQTPKHLITATGQRVTLRCSPRSGDLSVYWYQQSLDQGLQFLIQYYNGEERAKGNILERFSAQQFPDLHSELNLSSLELGDSALYFCASSIDGGDYSPLHFGNGTRLTVT.

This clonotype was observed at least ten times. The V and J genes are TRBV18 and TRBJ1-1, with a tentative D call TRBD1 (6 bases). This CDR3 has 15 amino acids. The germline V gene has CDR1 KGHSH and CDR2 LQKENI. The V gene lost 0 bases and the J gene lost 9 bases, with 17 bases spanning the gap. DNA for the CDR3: TGTGCCAGCTCACCACCCGGGACACCGGCGGCCCAAGCTTTCTTT. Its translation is CASSPPGTPAAQAFF.

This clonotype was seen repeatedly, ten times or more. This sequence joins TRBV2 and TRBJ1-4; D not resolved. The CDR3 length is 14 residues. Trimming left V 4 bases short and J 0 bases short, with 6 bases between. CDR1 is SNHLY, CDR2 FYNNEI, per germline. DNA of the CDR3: TGTGCCAGCAGTGCGGGCACAACTAATGAAAAACTGTTTTTT. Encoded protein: CASSAGTTNEKLFF.

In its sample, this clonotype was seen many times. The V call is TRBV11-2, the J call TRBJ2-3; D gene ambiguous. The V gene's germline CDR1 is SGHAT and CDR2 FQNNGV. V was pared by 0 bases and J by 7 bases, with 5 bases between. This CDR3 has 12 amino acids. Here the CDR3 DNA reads TGTGCCAGCAGCTTAGAGGGAAATACGCAGTATTTT. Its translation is CASSLEGNTQYF.

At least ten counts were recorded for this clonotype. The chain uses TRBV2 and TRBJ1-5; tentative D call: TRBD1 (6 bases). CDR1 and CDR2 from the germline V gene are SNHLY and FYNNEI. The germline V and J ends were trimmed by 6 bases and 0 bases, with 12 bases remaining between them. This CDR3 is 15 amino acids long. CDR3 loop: CASRGGQYSNQPQHF. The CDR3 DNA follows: TGTGCCAGCAGAGGTGGACAGTATAGCAATCAGCCCCAGCATTTT. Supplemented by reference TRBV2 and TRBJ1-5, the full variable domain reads EPEVTQTPSHQVTQMGQEVILRCVPISNHLYFYWYRQILGQKVEFLVSFYNNEISEKSEIFDDQFSVERPDGSNFTLKIRSTKLEDSAMYFCASRGGQYSNQPQHFGDGTRLSIL.

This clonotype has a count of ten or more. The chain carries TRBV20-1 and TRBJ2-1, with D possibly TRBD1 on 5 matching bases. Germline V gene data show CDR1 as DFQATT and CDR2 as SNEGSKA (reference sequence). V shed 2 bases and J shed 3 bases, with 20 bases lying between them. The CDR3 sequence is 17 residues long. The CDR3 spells CSARPHSVARGYNEQFF. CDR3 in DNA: TGCAGTGCTAGACCCCATAGTGTTGCTAGGGGCTACAATGAGCAGTTCTTC.

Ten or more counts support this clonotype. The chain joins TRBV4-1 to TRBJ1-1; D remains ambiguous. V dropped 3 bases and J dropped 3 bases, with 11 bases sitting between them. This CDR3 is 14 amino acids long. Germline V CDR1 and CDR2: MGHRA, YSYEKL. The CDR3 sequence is CASSHSDLYTEAFF. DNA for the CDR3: TGCGCCAGCAGCCACAGCGATCTGTACACTGAAGCTTTCTTT.

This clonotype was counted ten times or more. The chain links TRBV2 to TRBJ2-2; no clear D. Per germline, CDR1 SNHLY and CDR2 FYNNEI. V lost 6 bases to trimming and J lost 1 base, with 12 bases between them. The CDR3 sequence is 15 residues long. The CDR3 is CASSADPRNTGELFF. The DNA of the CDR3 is TGTGCCAGCAGCGCGGACCCGAGGAACACCGGGGAGCTGTTTTTT. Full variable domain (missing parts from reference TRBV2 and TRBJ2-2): EPEVTQTPSHQVTQMGQEVILRCVPISNHLYFYWYRQILGQKVEFLVSFYNNEISEKSEIFDDQFSVERPDGSNFTLKIRSTKLEDSAMYFCASSADPRNTGELFFGEGSRLTVL.